Following are 21 T cell receptor beta chains from one sample sequenced in a study of T-cell memory formation after mild COVID-19. TCRdb re-called the 5' RACE reads through MiXCR, storing one row per CDR3 protein. The sample contains about 560,000 distinct CDR3 sequences, 18% of which appear only once. The sample comprised PBMCs or a T cell subset sorted from them (not recorded which). The receptors come from an adult woman who had mild COVID-19 (a few samples of this study predate the infection). Cell type and time point are not known.

This clonotype was seen ten or more times. The gene calls are TRBV30 and TRBJ2-3, with D tentatively TRBD2 (7 bases). CDR3 length equals 15 residues. CDR1 is GTSNPN and CDR2 is SVGIG in the germline V gene (reference sequence). V was shortened by 0 bases and J by 1 base, with 11 bases between the two germline ends. The CDR3 region is CAWSVGGAGTDTQYF. For the CDR3, the DNA is TGTGCCTGGAGTGTAGGGGGGGCTGGCACAGATACGCAGTATTTT.

This clonotype has more than one count but fewer than ten. The chain carries TRBV10-3 and TRBJ2-7, with D hard to call. V was shortened by 0 bases and J by 9 bases, with 18 bases between the two germline ends. This CDR3 has 15 amino acids. From germline, CDR1 is ENHRY and CDR2 SYGVKD. The CDR3 DNA reads TGTGCCATCAGTGAGTCGTTGGGGAACCCCGCCGTGCAGTACTTC. This encodes CAISESLGNPAVQYF.

The DNA of the CDR3 is TGCAGTGCTAGTAGCAGGTCCCTTATGGGCAATCAGCCCCAGCATTTT. Translating gives CSASSRSLMGNQPQHF. This chain joins TRBV20-1 and TRBJ1-5; no reliable D call. The CDR3 is 16 amino acids. Germline CDR1 DFQATT, CDR2 SNEGSKA (reference sequence). V was pared by 3 bases and J by 2 bases, with 17 bases between.

V and J are TRBV4-2 and TRBJ2-7; D might be TRBD2 (5 bases). With 0 bases removed from V and 4 bases from J, the gap between germline ends came to 13 bases. This CDR3 has 15 residues. Germline V CDR1 and CDR2: LGHNA, YNFKEQ. CDR3 in DNA: TGTGCCAGCAGCCAAGATCATGGTAGCGCGTACGAGCAGTACTTC. Translating gives CASSQDHGSAYEQYF.

This clonotype was seen more than once but under ten times. V is TRBV9 and J is TRBJ2-3, with D possibly TRBD2 on 7 matching bases. CDR3 length equals 17 residues. Trimming removed 1 base from V and 0 bases from J, with 15 bases in between. The germline gives CDR1 SGDLS, CDR2 YYNGEE. CDR3 amino acids: CASSVRNGGPSTDTQYF. The CDR3 region has the DNA TGTGCCAGCAGCGTAAGAAACGGGGGGCCTAGCACAGATACGCAGTATTTT.

This rearrangement joins TRBV6-1 to TRBJ2-1, with no clear D. The germline gives CDR1 MNHNS, CDR2 SASEGT. CDR3 length equals 12 residues. V lost 0 bases and J lost 15, with 12 bases in between. CDR3 DNA sequence: TGTGCCAGCAGTGAAGCCAAAGGGATCCGGTTCTTC. This translates into CASSEAKGIRFF.

This clonotype was observed a few times. The rearrangement uses TRBV6-6 and TRBJ1-6, with 10 nucleotides matching TRBD1. The CDR3 has 17 amino acids. J gave up 7 bases and V 5 bases, and 11 bases lay outside the gene matches. Germline CDR1 MNHNY, CDR2 SVGAGI (reference sequence). The CDR3 here is CASSRLTGGFMNSPLHF. CDR3 nucleotide sequence: TGTGCCAGCAGTCGCCTGACAGGGGGCTTTATGAATTCACCCCTCCACTTT.

The chain links TRBV6-5 to TRBJ2-3; D is unresolved. The CDR3 consists of 13 residues. Trimming left V 2 bases short and J 7 bases short, with 10 bases between. Germline CDR1 reads MNHEY; CDR2 reads SVGAGI. Here the CDR3 reads CASSYGYGYTQYF. The CDR3 nucleotides are TGTGCCAGCAGTTACGGCTACGGTTATACGCAGTATTTT.

This clonotype has just a few counts. The V gene is TRBV5-1, the J gene TRBJ1-1; no clear D. V lost 6 bases and J 2 bases, leaving 17 bases between the germline ends. The CDR3 spans 15 residues. Per the germline V gene, CDR1 is SGHRS and CDR2 is YFSETQ. CDR3 residues: CASTPTMGINTEAFF. As DNA, the CDR3 is TGCGCCAGCACACCCACAATGGGGATCAACACTGAAGCTTTCTTT.

This clonotype came up a few times. The chain couples TRBV7-9 to TRBJ1-1; D is ambiguous. The CDR3 extends over 14 amino acids. V dropped 5 bases and J dropped 0 bases, with 10 bases sitting between them. CDR1 is SEHNR and CDR2 is FQNEAQ in the germline V gene (reference sequence). The DNA of the CDR3 is TGTGCCAGCAGCCTACCAGCAGTGAACACTGAAGCTTTCTTT. It yields the protein CASSLPAVNTEAFF.

J is TRBJ2-1 and V is TRBV4-1, with D perhaps matching TRBD1 or TRBD2 (6 bases each). Deletions cut 4 bases from V and 0 bases from J, with 10 bases between. Germline CDR1 and CDR2: MGHRA and YSYEKL. This CDR3 is 15 amino acids long. CDR3 residues: CASSPGALSYNEQFF. In DNA form, the CDR3 reads TGCGCCAGCAGCCCGGGGGCACTCTCCTACAATGAGCAGTTCTTC.

The chain uses TRBV20-1 and TRBJ1-2; 9 bases fit TRBD1. Unmatched junction bases numbered 4, after V lost 3 bases and J lost 5 bases. This CDR3 spans 13 amino acids. Germline V lookup: CDR1 DFQATT, CDR2 SNEGSKA (reference sequence). In DNA form, the CDR3 reads TGCAGTGCTAGGAAACAGGGGGCTTATGGCTACACCTTC. This sequence encodes CSARKQGAYGYTF.

The chain couples TRBV16 to TRBJ2-1, with D tentatively TRBD1 (6 bases). The J call may not be correct, given that the DNA end is closer to TRBJ2-7. The CDR3 extends over 14 amino acids. CDR1 KGHSY and CDR2 FQNENV come from the germline V gene. CDR3 sequence reads: CASSQPIRGTEQYF. CDR3 sequence (DNA): TGTGCCAGCAGCCAACCAATCAGGGGTACCGAGCAGTACTTC.

The chain carries TRBV20-1 and TRBJ2-1, with 12 positions matching TRBD2. The germline gives CDR1 DFQATT, CDR2 SNEGSKA (reference sequence). This CDR3 comprises 15 residues. After removal of 6 bases from V and 9 bases from J, the junction contained 12 bases not matched to a gene. The CDR3 coding sequence is TGCAGTGCCAGACGGGCTAGCGGGGGGGCGAGTGAGCAGTTCTTC. It specifies CSARRASGGASEQFF.

This clonotype has a handful of counts. The rearrangement links TRBV7-2 to TRBJ2-3, with 9 bases lining up with TRBD1. The CDR3 is 15 amino acids. Germline assignment: CDR1 SGHTA and CDR2 FQGNSA. V lost 5 bases, J lost 8 bases, and 11 bases stayed unmatched. The CDR3 sequence: CASSRRGQGSGTQYF. The CDR3 bases are TGTGCCAGCAGCCGCCGGGGACAGGGATCGGGTACGCAGTATTTT.

The chain carries TRBV27 and TRBJ2-1, with D perhaps matching TRBD1 (6 bases). Germline loops: CDR1 MNHEY, CDR2 SMNVEV (reference sequence). V lost 2 bases to trimming and J lost 8 bases, with 13 bases between them. The CDR3 covers 14 residues. In DNA, the CDR3 is TGTGCCAGCAGTTTAACTTCCAGGGGAGATGAGCAGTTCTTC. Amino acid sequence: CASSLTSRGDEQFF.

This clonotype occurred a few times. The V gene is TRBV5-6, the J gene TRBJ1-5; the D is unclear. Germline V lookup: CDR1 SGHDT, CDR2 YYEEEE. CDR3 length: 16 residues. V was shortened by 2 bases and J by 6 bases, with 18 bases between the two germline ends. Here the CDR3 DNA reads TGTGCCAGCAGCTTTTCGACGGAGGGCGCGGGTCAGCCCCAGCATTTT. It specifies CASSFSTEGAGQPQHF.

This clonotype has more than one count but fewer than ten. The rearrangement links TRBV24-1 to TRBJ1-1; 7 bases match TRBD1. The V gene end was trimmed by 4 bases and the J gene end by 7 bases; junction bases not matched to a gene: 5. The CDR3 runs to 13 residues. The germline CDR1 and CDR2 sequences are KGHDR and SFDVKD. The CDR3 reads CATSDSGTDEAFF. The DNA of the CDR3 is TGTGCCACCAGTGACTCCGGGACAGATGAAGCTTTCTTT.

This clonotype has a handful of counts. The chain employs TRBV12-3 or TRBV12-4 and TRBJ2-1; 7 bases fit TRBD1. V was pared by 3 bases and J by 6 bases, with 8 bases of the junction left unmatched. CDR3 size: 15 residues. The CDR3 loop is CASSFGGQEANEQFF. DNA for the CDR3: TGTGCCAGCAGTTTTGGTGGACAGGAGGCCAATGAGCAGTTCTTC.

The rearrangement joins TRBV12-3 or TRBV12-4 to TRBJ2-7; the D is unclear. Trimming took 5 bases from V and 1 from J, leaving 15 bases between them. The CDR3 runs to 15 residues. The CDR3 loop reads CASSAQVGQSYEQYF. The DNA of the CDR3 is TGTGCCAGCAGTGCGCAGGTAGGGCAATCCTACGAGCAGTACTTC.

This clonotype was counted many times. The chain is built from TRBV4-2 and TRBJ2-5; a weak D match, TRBD1 (5 bases). The CDR3 runs to 15 residues. Between the trimmed V and J ends, which lost 0 bases and 4 bases, there was a span of 12 bases. Germline lookup yields CDR1 LGHNA and CDR2 YNFKEQ. DNA for the CDR3: TGTGCCAGCAGCCAAGAATGGCAGGGCGGAGAGACCCAGTACTTC. Translated, it gives CASSQEWQGGETQYF.